Listed below are T cell receptor beta chains from one sample, sequenced in a study of spatial heterogeneity in lung cancer. TCRdb reprocessed the 5' RACE reads via MiXCR and lists one record per CDR3 protein. Of about 120,000 distinct CDR3 sequences listed, about 12% are singletons. Sequencing was performed on PBMCs, taken at follow-up. These receptor sequences come from a male donor with early-stage non-small cell lung cancer. Both conserved end residues are part of each CDR3. The order of the fields is V gene, clone size, D gene, J gene, CDR3 DNA, CDR3 protein. A D gene is named only where the DNA matches it firmly. Size values are once, few and many counts, or a class for expanded clones, and some rows have none.

V gene: TRBV6-1; clone size: .; D gene: TRBD2; J gene: TRBJ2-3; CDR3 DNA: TGTGCCAGCAGTGTGGCTAGCGGGGACACAGATACGCAGTATTTT; CDR3 protein: CASSVASGDTDTQYF
V gene: TRBV7-9; clone size: many; D gene: TRBD2; J gene: TRBJ2-3; CDR3 DNA: TGTGCCAGCAGCCCACTAGCGGGGGGTACAGATACGCAGTATTTT; CDR3 protein: CASSPLAGGTDTQYF
V gene: TRBV24-1; clone size: once; D gene: .; J gene: TRBJ1-5; CDR3 DNA: TGTGCCACCAGTGATTTCGACGGTCAGCCCCAGCATTTT; CDR3 protein: CATSDFDGQPQHF
V gene: TRBV29-1; clone size: .; D gene: .; J gene: TRBJ1-2; CDR3 DNA: TGCAGCGTTGTCGGACAGCCGTCGGGTGGCTACACCTTC; CDR3 protein: CSVVGQPSGGYTF
V gene: TRBV2; clone size: many; D gene: .; J gene: TRBJ2-2; CDR3 DNA: TGTGCCAGCAGCCGAGATACGAACACCGGGGAGCTGTTTTTT; CDR3 protein: CASSRDTNTGELFF
V gene: TRBV12-3/TRBV12-4; clone size: many; D gene: .; J gene: TRBJ1-5; CDR3 DNA: TGTGCCAGCAGTTTACAGGCAACTAATCAGCCCCAGCATTTT; CDR3 protein: CASSLQATNQPQHF
V gene: TRBV6-5; clone size: few; D gene: .; J gene: TRBJ2-7; CDR3 DNA: TGTGCCAGCAGTTACGAGCGGAGCCCCTACGAGCAGTACTTC; CDR3 protein: CASSYERSPYEQYF
V gene: TRBV6-2/TRBV6-3; clone size: few; D gene: .; J gene: TRBJ2-7; CDR3 DNA: TGTGCCAGCAGCCCAGCGGAAAGAACCTACGAGCAGTACTTC; CDR3 protein: CASSPAERTYEQYF
V gene: TRBV9; clone size: .; D gene: .; J gene: TRBJ2-1; CDR3 DNA: TGTGCCAGCAGCCCGGGACCCCACTCCTACAATGAGCAGTTCTTC; CDR3 protein: CASSPGPHSYNEQFF
V gene: TRBV12-3/TRBV12-4; clone size: .; D gene: .; J gene: TRBJ1-2; CDR3 DNA: TGTGCCAGCAGTTGGGGCACAGAGTCCTATGGCTACACCTTC; CDR3 protein: CASSWGTESYGYTF
V gene: TRBV12-3/TRBV12-4; clone size: .; D gene: .; J gene: TRBJ2-7; CDR3 DNA: TGTGCCAGCAGTTTTGGCAGGGCCAACTACGAGCAGTACTTC; CDR3 protein: CASSFGRANYEQYF
V gene: TRBV7-7; clone size: .; D gene: TRBD1; J gene: TRBJ2-7; CDR3 DNA: TGTGCTAGCAGCTCCGGGACAGGGGGTGGGTACGAGCAGTACTTC; CDR3 protein: CASSSGTGGGYEQYF
V gene: TRBV5-1; clone size: few; D gene: TRBD1; J gene: TRBJ2-7; CDR3 DNA: TGCGCCAGCAACCCGGGACAGGGGGTCTCCTACGAGCAGTACTTC; CDR3 protein: CASNPGQGVSYEQYF
V gene: TRBV24-1; clone size: few; D gene: .; J gene: TRBJ2-2; CDR3 DNA: TGTGCCACCAGTGGGCCAAACACCGGGGAGCTGTTTTTT; CDR3 protein: CATSGPNTGELFF
V gene: TRBV28; clone size: many; D gene: .; J gene: TRBJ2-5; CDR3 DNA: TGTGCCAGCAGTGCGTGGGGATTCCAAGAGACCCAGTACTTC; CDR3 protein: CASSAWGFQETQYF
V gene: TRBV5-1; clone size: .; D gene: .; J gene: TRBJ2-5; CDR3 DNA: TGCGCCAGCAGCTTGGGGTTAGGAGAGACCCAGTACTTC; CDR3 protein: CASSLGLGETQYF
V gene: TRBV12-3/TRBV12-4; clone size: .; D gene: .; J gene: TRBJ1-1; CDR3 DNA: TGTGCCAGCAGTTTGGGCCTTTGGGCCAAGGGGAACACTGAAGCTTTCTTT; CDR3 protein: CASSLGLWAKGNTEAFF
V gene: TRBV20-1; clone size: .; D gene: .; J gene: TRBJ2-7; CDR3 DNA: TGCAGTGCTAGCGGGGGCCACGAGCAGTACTTC; CDR3 protein: CSASGGHEQYF
V gene: TRBV6-5; clone size: .; D gene: TRBD1; J gene: TRBJ2-7; CDR3 DNA: TGTGCCAGCAGTTCGGACAGGGTTAACGAGCAGTACTTC; CDR3 protein: CASSSDRVNEQYF
V gene: TRBV28; clone size: .; D gene: .; J gene: TRBJ1-5; CDR3 DNA: TGTGCCAGCAGAGAGAGTACAGGGCTTGGCCAGCCCCAGCATTTT; CDR3 protein: CASRESTGLGQPQHF
V gene: TRBV11-2; clone size: many; D gene: TRBD2; J gene: TRBJ2-3; CDR3 DNA: TGTGCCAGCAGCTCTACCGCGGGGGGGCGGATCACAGATACGCAGTATTTT; CDR3 protein: CASSSTAGGRITDTQYF
V gene: TRBV14; clone size: .; D gene: .; J gene: TRBJ2-3; CDR3 DNA: TGTGCCAGCAGCCTTTACTCTTCTAGCACAGATACGCAGTATTTT; CDR3 protein: CASSLYSSSTDTQYF
V gene: TRBV29-1; clone size: many; D gene: .; J gene: TRBJ1-2; CDR3 DNA: TGCAGCGTTAATTACTATGGCTACACCTTC; CDR3 protein: CSVNYYGYTF
V gene: TRBV12-3/TRBV12-4; clone size: few; D gene: .; J gene: TRBJ1-4; CDR3 DNA: TGTGCCAGCAGTTTACAGGGGCCACGGGAAAAACTGTTTTTT; CDR3 protein: CASSLQGPREKLFF
V gene: TRBV11-3; clone size: few; D gene: .; J gene: TRBJ2-5; CDR3 DNA: TGTGCCAGCAGCTTAGGCACGGTGATGACCCAGTACTTC; CDR3 protein: CASSLGTVMTQYF
V gene: TRBV20-1; clone size: few; D gene: .; J gene: TRBJ2-1; CDR3 DNA: TGCAGTGCTAGAAAACAGGGTGGCAATGAGCAGTTCTTC; CDR3 protein: CSARKQGGNEQFF
V gene: TRBV7-9; clone size: .; D gene: TRBD2; J gene: TRBJ2-3; CDR3 DNA: TGTGCCAGCAGCCCCTGGGACTACACAGATACGCAGTATTTT; CDR3 protein: CASSPWDYTDTQYF
V gene: TRBV7-9; clone size: .; D gene: .; J gene: TRBJ2-2; CDR3 DNA: TGTGCCAGCAGCTTAGAATTCGGGGAGCTGTTTTTT; CDR3 protein: CASSLEFGELFF
V gene: TRBV7-2; clone size: few; D gene: TRBD2; J gene: TRBJ2-3; CDR3 DNA: TGTGCCAGCACCCCTAGCGGGGGGGCCCCAGATACGCAGTATTTT; CDR3 protein: CASTPSGGAPDTQYF
V gene: TRBV18; clone size: .; D gene: .; J gene: TRBJ1-2; CDR3 DNA: TGTGCCAGCTCACCACCGATGGACTATGGCTACACCTTC; CDR3 protein: CASSPPMDYGYTF
V gene: TRBV4-1; clone size: many; D gene: TRBD1; J gene: TRBJ1-6; CDR3 DNA: TGCGCCAGCAGCTTTCGGGACAGGGATAATTCACCCCTCCACTTT; CDR3 protein: CASSFRDRDNSPLHF
V gene: TRBV18; clone size: few; D gene: TRBD2; J gene: TRBJ2-7; CDR3 DNA: TGTGCCAGCTCACCAACTCGCGAGCGGGGGGACGAGCAGTACTTC; CDR3 protein: CASSPTRERGDEQYF
V gene: TRBV4-1; clone size: many; D gene: .; J gene: TRBJ1-2; CDR3 DNA: TGCGCCAGCAGTCGGACGGGTCCCAACTATGGCTACACCTTC; CDR3 protein: CASSRTGPNYGYTF
V gene: TRBV20-1; clone size: few; D gene: TRBD2; J gene: TRBJ2-1; CDR3 DNA: TGCAGTGCTAGAGATCCGAAGTCTAGCGGGGCCTACAATGAGCAGTTCTTC; CDR3 protein: CSARDPKSSGAYNEQFF
V gene: TRBV9; clone size: many; D gene: TRBD2; J gene: TRBJ2-1; CDR3 DNA: TGTGCCAGCAGCGTAAGGCTAGCGGGGGTTTACAATGAGCAGTTCTTC; CDR3 protein: CASSVRLAGVYNEQFF
V gene: TRBV6-6; clone size: .; D gene: .; J gene: TRBJ2-3; CDR3 DNA: TGTGCCAGCAGTTACTCACACAGGGGAGGGACAGATACGCAGTATTTT; CDR3 protein: CASSYSHRGGTDTQYF
V gene: TRBV4-2; clone size: many; D gene: .; J gene: TRBJ1-2; CDR3 DNA: TGTGCCAGCAGCCAAGAGCTACTAGGGTTTTCGAGCTATGGCTACACCTTC; CDR3 protein: CASSQELLGFSSYGYTF
V gene: TRBV7-9; clone size: .; D gene: .; J gene: TRBJ2-7; CDR3 DNA: TGTGCCAGCAGCACCCCTTCCTGGCGGATAGGGATAAACTACGAGCAGTACTTC; CDR3 protein: CASSTPSWRIGINYEQYF
V gene: TRBV7-9; clone size: .; D gene: .; J gene: TRBJ2-4; CDR3 DNA: TGTGCCAGCAGCCCGCTAAGGGACCTAGCCAAAAACATTCAGTACTTC; CDR3 protein: CASSPLRDLAKNIQYF
V gene: TRBV28; clone size: .; D gene: .; J gene: TRBJ2-7; CDR3 DNA: TGTGCCAGCAGTTTTCTTCGGGGGGCCCTCGGGCAGTACTTC; CDR3 protein: CASSFLRGALGQYF
V gene: TRBV9; clone size: few; D gene: .; J gene: TRBJ1-5; CDR3 DNA: TGTGCCAGCAGCGAACACGCCACAGGAGATCAGCCCCAGCATTTT; CDR3 protein: CASSEHATGDQPQHF
V gene: TRBV2; clone size: .; D gene: TRBD1; J gene: TRBJ2-7; CDR3 DNA: TGTGCCAGCTTCGACTCTGACAGGGACGAGCAGTACTTC; CDR3 protein: CASFDSDRDEQYF
V gene: TRBV27; clone size: many; D gene: .; J gene: TRBJ1-1; CDR3 DNA: TGTGCCAGCAGTTTACGTCTGGCGAACACTGAAGCTTTCTTT; CDR3 protein: CASSLRLANTEAFF
V gene: TRBV29-1; clone size: many; D gene: .; J gene: TRBJ2-5; CDR3 DNA: TGCAGCGTTGACCTCGGCAGGCAGCAAGAGACCCAGTACTTC; CDR3 protein: CSVDLGRQQETQYF
V gene: TRBV14; clone size: .; D gene: .; J gene: TRBJ1-1; CDR3 DNA: TGTGCCAGCAGCCAAGAGGTCGGTCGATTACCTTTCTTT; CDR3 protein: CASSQEVGRLPFF
V gene: TRBV9; clone size: .; D gene: .; J gene: TRBJ2-2; CDR3 DNA: TGTGCCAGCAGCGTAGAAGGGGCCGGGGAGCTGTTTTTT; CDR3 protein: CASSVEGAGELFF
V gene: TRBV20-1; clone size: many; D gene: .; J gene: TRBJ1-1; CDR3 DNA: TGCAGTGCTAGAAATTGGGTAATGACTGAAGCTTTCTTT; CDR3 protein: CSARNWVMTEAFF
V gene: TRBV7-2; clone size: .; D gene: TRBD2; J gene: TRBJ2-2; CDR3 DNA: TGTGCCAGCAGTTCCCGGCTAGCGGGGGCAAACACCGGGGAGCTGTTTTTT; CDR3 protein: CASSSRLAGANTGELFF
V gene: TRBV5-1; clone size: many; D gene: TRBD1; J gene: TRBJ1-6; CDR3 DNA: TGCGCCAGCAGCGAATGGGGACAGCATAATTCACCCCTCCACTTT; CDR3 protein: CASSEWGQHNSPLHF
V gene: TRBV14; clone size: .; D gene: .; J gene: TRBJ2-7; CDR3 DNA: TGTGCCAGCAGCCAAGTTCCCTACGAGCAGTACTTC; CDR3 protein: CASSQVPYEQYF
V gene: TRBV20-1; clone size: .; D gene: TRBD2; J gene: TRBJ2-2; CDR3 DNA: TGCAGCCCCGGGAGGGTAGCGGGGGGATCGAACACCGGGGAGCTGTTTTTT; CDR3 protein: CSPGRVAGGSNTGELFF
V gene: TRBV7-2; clone size: .; D gene: .; J gene: TRBJ2-1; CDR3 DNA: TGTGCCAGCAGCTTAGTGACAAAATACAATGAGCAGTTCTTC; CDR3 protein: CASSLVTKYNEQFF
V gene: TRBV20-1; clone size: few; D gene: .; J gene: TRBJ2-2; CDR3 DNA: TGCAGTGCTAGAACAGGCGTGGGGGGCCAAGCCGGGGAGCTGTTTTTT; CDR3 protein: CSARTGVGGQAGELFF
V gene: TRBV4-1; clone size: .; D gene: TRBD1; J gene: TRBJ1-6; CDR3 DNA: TGCGCCAGCAGCCAAGCCTACGGACAGGGTAATTCACCCCTCCACTTT; CDR3 protein: CASSQAYGQGNSPLHF
V gene: TRBV7-2; clone size: .; D gene: .; J gene: TRBJ2-1; CDR3 DNA: TGTGCCAGCAGCTTGGACAGATACAATGAGCAGTTCTTC; CDR3 protein: CASSLDRYNEQFF